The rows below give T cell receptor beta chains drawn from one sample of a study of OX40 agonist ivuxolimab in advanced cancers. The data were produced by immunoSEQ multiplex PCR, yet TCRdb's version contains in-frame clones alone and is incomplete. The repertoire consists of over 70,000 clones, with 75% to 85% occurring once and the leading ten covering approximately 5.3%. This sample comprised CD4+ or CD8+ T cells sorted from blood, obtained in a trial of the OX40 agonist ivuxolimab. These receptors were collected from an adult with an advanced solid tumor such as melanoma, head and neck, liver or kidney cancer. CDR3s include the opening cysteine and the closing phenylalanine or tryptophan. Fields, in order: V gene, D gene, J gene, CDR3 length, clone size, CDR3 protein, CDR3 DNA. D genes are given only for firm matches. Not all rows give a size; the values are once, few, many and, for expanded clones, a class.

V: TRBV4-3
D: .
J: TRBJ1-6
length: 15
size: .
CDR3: CASSQQGSYNSPLHF
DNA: TGCGCCAGCAGCCAACAGGGGTCCTATAATTCACCCCTCCACTTT

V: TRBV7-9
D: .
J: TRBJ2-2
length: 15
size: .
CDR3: CASSLGDGSTGELFF
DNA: TGTGCCAGCAGCTTGGGGGATGGGTCGACCGGGGAGCTGTTTTTT

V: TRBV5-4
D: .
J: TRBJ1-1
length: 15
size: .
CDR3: CASSFQDRLNTEAFF
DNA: TGTGCCAGCAGCTTCCAGGACAGATTGAACACTGAAGCTTTCTTT

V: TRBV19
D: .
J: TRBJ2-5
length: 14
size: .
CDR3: CASSIGTGQETQYF
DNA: TGTGCCAGTAGTATAGGGACGGGACAAGAGACCCAGTACTTC

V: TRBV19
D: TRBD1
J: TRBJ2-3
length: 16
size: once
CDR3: CASSMAGTGLADTQYF
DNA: TGTGCCAGTAGTATGGCCGGGACAGGGCTCGCAGATACGCAGTATTTT

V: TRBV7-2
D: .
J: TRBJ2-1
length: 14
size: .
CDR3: CASSPRRQDGEQFF
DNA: TGTGCCAGCAGCCCAAGGCGCCAGGACGGTGAGCAGTTCTTC

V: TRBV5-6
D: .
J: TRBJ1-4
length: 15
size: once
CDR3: CASSLELGSSEKLFF
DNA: TGTGCCAGCAGCTTGGAGCTAGGGTCTTCGGAAAAACTGTTTTTT

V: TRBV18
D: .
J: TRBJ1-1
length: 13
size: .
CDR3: CASSGTAKGEAFF
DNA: TGTGCCAGCTCAGGGACTGCCAAGGGTGAAGCTTTCTTT

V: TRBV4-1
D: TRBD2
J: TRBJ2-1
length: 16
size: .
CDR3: CASRPRTSGPDNEQFF
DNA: TGCGCCAGCAGACCTCGGACTAGCGGGCCTGACAATGAGCAGTTCTTC

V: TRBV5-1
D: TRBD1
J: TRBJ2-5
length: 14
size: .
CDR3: CASSTGGPKETQYF
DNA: TGCGCCAGCAGCACAGGGGGACCCAAAGAGACCCAGTACTTC

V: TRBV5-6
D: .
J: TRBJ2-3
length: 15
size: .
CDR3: CASSLGGGPTDTQYF
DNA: TGTGCCAGCAGCTTGGGTGGGGGGCCAACAGATACGCAGTATTTT

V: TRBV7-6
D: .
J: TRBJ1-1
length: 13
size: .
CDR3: CASSPPRNTEAFF
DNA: TGTGCCAGCAGCCCCCCACGAAACACTGAAGCTTTCTTT

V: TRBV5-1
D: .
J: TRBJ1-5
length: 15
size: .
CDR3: CASSLGQHSNQPQHF
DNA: TGCGCCAGCAGCTTAGGACAGCATAGCAATCAGCCCCAGCATTTT

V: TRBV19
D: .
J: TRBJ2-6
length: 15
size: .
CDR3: CASSIGQPGANVLTF
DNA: TGTGCCAGTAGTATAGGACAGCCTGGGGCCAACGTCCTGACTTTC

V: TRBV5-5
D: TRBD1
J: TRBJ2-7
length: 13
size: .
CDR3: CASSFGQGTEQYF
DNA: TGTGCCAGCAGCTTCGGACAGGGGACCGAGCAGTACTTC

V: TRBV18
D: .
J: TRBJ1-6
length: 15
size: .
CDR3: CASSPTTARGSPLHF
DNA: TGTGCCAGCTCACCTACGACAGCCCGAGGTTCACCCCTCCACTTT

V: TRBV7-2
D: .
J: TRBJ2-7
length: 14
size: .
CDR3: CASSLGGDSYEQYF
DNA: TGTGCCAGCAGCTTAGGAGGGGACTCCTACGAGCAGTACTTC

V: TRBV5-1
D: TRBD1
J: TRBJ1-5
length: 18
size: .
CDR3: CASSSGTGGAGSNQPQHF
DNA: TGCGCCAGCAGCTCCGGGACAGGGGGCGCAGGGAGCAATCAGCCCCAGCATTTT

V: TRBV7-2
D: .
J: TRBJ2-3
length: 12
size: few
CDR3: CASSPWTDTQYF
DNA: TGTGCCAGCAGCCCCTGGACAGATACGCAGTATTTT

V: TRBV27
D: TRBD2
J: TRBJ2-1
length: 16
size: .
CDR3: CASSSLAGYPYNEQFF
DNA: TGTGCCAGCAGTTCCCTAGCGGGATATCCCTACAATGAGCAGTTCTTC

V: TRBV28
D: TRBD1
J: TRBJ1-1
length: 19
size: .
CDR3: CASSPGGQGGRRGNTEAFF
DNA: TGTGCCAGCAGTCCCGGGGGACAGGGTGGGCGACGTGGGAACACTGAAGCTTTCTTT

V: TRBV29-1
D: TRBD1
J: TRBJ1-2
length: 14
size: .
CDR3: CSVGETGGTYGYTF
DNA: TGCAGCGTTGGGGAGACAGGGGGGACCTATGGCTACACCTTC

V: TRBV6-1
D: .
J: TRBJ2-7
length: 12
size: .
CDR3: CASSEQNYEQYF
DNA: TGTGCCAGCAGTGAACAGAACTACGAGCAGTACTTC

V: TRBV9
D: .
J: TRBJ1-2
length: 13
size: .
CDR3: CASRDRGDYGYTF
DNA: TGTGCCAGCAGGGATAGGGGCGACTATGGCTACACCTTC

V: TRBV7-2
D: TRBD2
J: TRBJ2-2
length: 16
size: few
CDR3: CASSLAGRGSTGELFF
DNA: TGTGCCAGCAGCTTAGCGGGGCGGGGGAGCACCGGGGAGCTGTTTTTT

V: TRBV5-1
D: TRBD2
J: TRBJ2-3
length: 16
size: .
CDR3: CASSLVSGGATDTQYF
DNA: TGCGCCAGCAGCTTGGTTAGCGGGGGGGCCACAGATACGCAGTATTTT

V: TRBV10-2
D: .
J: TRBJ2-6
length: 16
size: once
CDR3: CASSDDRVSGANVLAF
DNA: TGCGCCAGCAGTGACGACCGAGTCTCTGGGGCCAACGTCCTGGCTTTC

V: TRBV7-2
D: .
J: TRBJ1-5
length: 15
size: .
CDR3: CASSLGTSSNQPQHF
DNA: TGTGCCAGCAGCTTAGGGACATCTAGCAATCAGCCCCAGCATTTT

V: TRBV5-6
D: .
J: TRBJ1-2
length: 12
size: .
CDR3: CASRSGEGGYTF
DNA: TGTGCCAGCCGCTCCGGGGAGGGAGGCTACACCTTC

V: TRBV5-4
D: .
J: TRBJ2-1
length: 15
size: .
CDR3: CASSSGGQTYNEQFF
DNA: TGTGCCAGCAGCTCCGGCGGACAGACCTACAATGAGCAGTTCTTC

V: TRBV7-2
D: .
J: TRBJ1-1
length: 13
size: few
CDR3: CASSLSRNTEAFF
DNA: TGTGCCAGCAGCTTATCCAGGAACACTGAAGCTTTCTTT

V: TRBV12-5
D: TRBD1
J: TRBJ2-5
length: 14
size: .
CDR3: CASGSGQPQETQYF
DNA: TGTGCTAGTGGTTCGGGACAGCCCCAAGAGACCCAGTACTTC

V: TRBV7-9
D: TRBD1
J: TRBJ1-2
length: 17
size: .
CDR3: CASSFDRVGASNYGYTF
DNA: TGTGCCAGCAGCTTCGACAGGGTTGGCGCCTCTAACTATGGCTACACCTTC

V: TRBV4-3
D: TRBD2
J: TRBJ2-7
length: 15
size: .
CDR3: CASSQEAGGIYEQYF
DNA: TGCGCCAGCAGCCAAGAGGCGGGGGGGATCTACGAGCAGTACTTC

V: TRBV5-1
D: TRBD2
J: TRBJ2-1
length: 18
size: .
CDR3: CASSPGLAGGLSYNEQFF
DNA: TGCGCCAGCAGCCCGGGACTAGCGGGGGGCCTCTCCTACAATGAGCAGTTCTTC

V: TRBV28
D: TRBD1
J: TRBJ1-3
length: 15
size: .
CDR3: CASSLDRISGNTIYF
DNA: TGTGCCAGCAGTTTGGACAGGATATCTGGAAACACCATATATTTT

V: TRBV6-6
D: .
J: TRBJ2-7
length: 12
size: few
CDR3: CASSQKVHEQYF
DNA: TGTGCCAGCAGCCAAAAGGTCCACGAGCAGTACTTC

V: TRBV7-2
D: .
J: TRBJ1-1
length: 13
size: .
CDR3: CASSLKIGTEAFF
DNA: TGTGCCAGCAGCTTAAAGATTGGGACTGAAGCTTTCTTT